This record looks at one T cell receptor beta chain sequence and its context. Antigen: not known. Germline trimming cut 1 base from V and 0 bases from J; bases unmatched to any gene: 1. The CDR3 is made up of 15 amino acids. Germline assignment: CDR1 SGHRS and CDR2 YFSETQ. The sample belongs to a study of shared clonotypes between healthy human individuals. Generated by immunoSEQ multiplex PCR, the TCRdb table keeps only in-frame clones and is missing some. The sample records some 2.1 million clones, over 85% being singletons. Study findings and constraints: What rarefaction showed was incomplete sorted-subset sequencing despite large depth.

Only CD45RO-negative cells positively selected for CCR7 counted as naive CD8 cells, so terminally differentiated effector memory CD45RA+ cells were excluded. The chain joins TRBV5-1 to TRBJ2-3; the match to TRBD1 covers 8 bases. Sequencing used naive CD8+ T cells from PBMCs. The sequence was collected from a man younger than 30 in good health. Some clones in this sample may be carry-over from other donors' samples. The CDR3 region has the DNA TGCGCCAGCAGCTTGAGGACAGGGAGCACAGATACGCAGTATTTT. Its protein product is CASSLRTGSTDTQYF.